One and the same sample provided the 7 T cell receptor beta chains below, sequenced in a study of control samples from healthy donors and cancer patients. TCRdb's copy holds only in-frame clones and misses some; the assay was immunoSEQ multiplex PCR. Here the sample spans fewer than 200,000 clones, around 90% being singletons. Material for sequencing was blood. These receptors were obtained from a man aged 25 to 40 in good health.

This chain joins TRBV24-1 and TRBJ2-1; either TRBD1 or TRBD2 may supply D (5 bases each). The germline V gene encodes CDR1 KGHDR and CDR2 SFDVKD. V shed 2 bases and J shed 8 bases, with 24 bases lying between them. The CDR3 length is 18 residues. The CDR3 protein is CATSDYPRGTFRFHEQFF. For the CDR3, the DNA is TGTGCCACCAGTGATTACCCTCGGGGCACTTTTAGGTTCCATGAGCAGTTCTTC.

Turning to this clone: One end of the junction varies from germline; a read error may be responsible. V gene TRBV29-1 combines with J gene TRBJ2-6, with D perhaps TRBD1 (5 bases). Germline V gives CDR1 SQVTM, CDR2 ANQGSEA. This CDR3 spans 13 amino acids. This chain's CDR3 is CSVTGSGANVPTF. The CDR3 DNA is TGCAGCGTTACAGGCTCTGGGGCCAACGTCCCGACTTTC. Together with reference TRBV29-1 and TRBJ2-6, the CDR3 gives the full variable domain: SAVISQKPSRDICQRGTSLTIQCQVDSQVTMMFWYRQQPGQSLTLIATANQGSEATYESGFVIDKFPISRPNLTFSTLTVSNMSPEDSSIYLCSVTGSGANVPTFGAGSRLTVL.

The V gene is TRBV28, the J gene TRBJ2-7, with 7 nucleotides matching TRBD1. The V segment lost 3 bases and the J segment 2 bases; nucleotides outside the gene matches: 4. CDR1 and CDR2 from the germline V gene are MDHEN and SYDVKM. The CDR3 covers 14 residues. CDR3 coding DNA: TGTGCCAGCAGTTTGGCAGGGGGACCCTACGAGCAGTACTTC. It encodes CASSLAGGPYEQYF.

This clone was picked up one time. The gene calls are TRBV9 and TRBJ1-6; 7 nucleotides line up with TRBD1. CDR3 length equals 14 residues. Per germline, CDR1 SGDLS and CDR2 YYNGEE. Trimming removed 0 bases from V and 7 bases from J; junction bases left unmatched: 1. CDR3 loop: CASSVEGGNSPLHF. The CDR3 bases are TGTGCCAGCAGCGTAGAAGGGGGCAATTCACCCCTCCACTTT.

CDR3 loop: CASSPSTGGRQPQHF. CDR3 coding DNA: TGTGCCAGCAGCCCTTCGACAGGGGGGCGCCAGCCCCAGCATTTT. This chain links TRBV3-1 (or the pseudogene TRBV3-2) with TRBJ1-5, with 9 positions matching TRBD1. CDR3 length equals 15 residues. Germline CDR1 is LGHDT and CDR2 is YNNKEL (reference sequence). The V segment lost 4 bases and the J segment 7 bases; nucleotides outside the gene matches: 8.

This rearrangement joins TRBV2 to TRBJ1-2; 7 nucleotides match TRBD1. The CDR3 sequence is 13 residues long. Germline CDR1 is SNHLY and CDR2 is FYNNEI. Trimming took 6 bases from V and 5 from J; bases not matched to a gene: 6. The CDR3 DNA reads as TGTGCCAGCAGCCTGGGACAGAGTTATGGCTACACCTTC. Translated: CASSLGQSYGYTF. The variable domain in full, completed from reference TRBV2 and TRBJ1-2, reads EPEVTQTPSHQVTQMGQEVILRCVPISNHLYFYWYRQILGQKVEFLVSFYNNEISEKSEIFDDQFSVERPDGSNFTLKIRSTKLEDSAMYFCASSLGQSYGYTFGSGTRLTVV.

CDR3 loop: CAIARGEVDEQFF. The CDR3 DNA follows: TGTGCCATCGCGCGCGGGGAGGTGGATGAGCAGTTCTTC. This chain joins TRBV10-3 and TRBJ2-1; D might be TRBD2 (6 bases). Trimming left V 8 bases short and J 8 bases short, with 16 bases between. The CDR3 has 13 amino acids. Looked up from germline, CDR1 is ENHRY and CDR2 is SYGVKD.